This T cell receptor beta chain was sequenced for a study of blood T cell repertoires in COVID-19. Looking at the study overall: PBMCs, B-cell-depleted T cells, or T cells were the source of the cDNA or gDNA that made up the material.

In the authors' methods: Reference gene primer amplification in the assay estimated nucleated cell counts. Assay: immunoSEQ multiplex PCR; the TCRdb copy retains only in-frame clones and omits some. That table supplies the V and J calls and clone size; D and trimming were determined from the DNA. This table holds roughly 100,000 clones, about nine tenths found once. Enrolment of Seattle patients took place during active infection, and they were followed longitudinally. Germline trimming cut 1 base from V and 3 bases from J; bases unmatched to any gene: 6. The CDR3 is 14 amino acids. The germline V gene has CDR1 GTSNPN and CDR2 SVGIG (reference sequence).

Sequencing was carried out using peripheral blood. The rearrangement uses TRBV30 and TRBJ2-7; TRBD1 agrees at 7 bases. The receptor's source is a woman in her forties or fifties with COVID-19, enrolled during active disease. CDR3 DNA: TGTGCCTGGAGTGCCGGGACAGCTTTCTACGAGCAGTACTTC. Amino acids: CAWSAGTAFYEQYF.